A selection of T cell receptor beta chains follows, all from one sample in a study of T cell responses to AZD1222 COVID-19 vaccine. The assay was immunoSEQ multiplex PCR, and TCRdb's table has in-frame clones only and misses some. The table records about 110,000 clones, about 82% of them present only once. Sequences were derived from peripheral blood, sampled on day 0 of AZD1222 vaccination. Every receptor here comes from an adult in good health. The conserved cysteine and the conserved F or W are not part of the CDR3 here. Each record gives: V gene, D gene, CDR3 protein. D genes are given only for firm matches.

V: TRBV7-3; D: -; CDR3: ASSRGRDLAGELF
V: TRBV5-1; D: TRBD2; CDR3: ASSSLGGAAYEQY
V: TRBV6-1; D: -; CDR3: ASSEKWGSLGRYGYT
V: TRBV5-8; D: TRBD1; CDR3: ASSFDRANEKLF
V: TRBV10-1; D: TRBD2; CDR3: ARGEGIRDTQY
V: TRBV6-5; D: -; CDR3: ASTDGISGYGYT
V: TRBV7-2; D: -; CDR3: ASSLDSGLTQWQYEQY
V: TRBV5-1; D: -; CDR3: ASSLAGPSSYNSPLH
V: TRBV7-9; D: TRBD1; CDR3: ASSPRDSLFTGELF
V: TRBV19; D: -; CDR3: ASSIGQGGYEQY
V: TRBV5-1; D: TRBD2; CDR3: ASSILAGEETQY
V: TRBV7-2; D: -; CDR3: ASSLATLNYGYT
V: TRBV5-4; D: -; CDR3: ASSLSGTYRVGDYGYT
V: TRBV3-1/TRBV3-2; D: TRBD2; CDR3: ASSQRRTSGGSPYNEQF
V: TRBV10-3; D: -; CDR3: AISESNQPQH
V: TRBV18; D: -; CDR3: ASSASGPSYNEQF
V: TRBV4-1; D: -; CDR3: ASSQDMGLYGYT
V: TRBV19; D: -; CDR3: ASSAPDELF
V: TRBV18; D: TRBD1; CDR3: ASSPRLTGGSYEQY
V: TRBV24-1; D: -; CDR3: AVQGNQETQY
V: TRBV6-2/TRBV6-3; D: TRBD1; CDR3: ASSSTGGNQPQH
V: TRBV4-1; D: TRBD1; CDR3: ASSQDGTGFSANEKLF
V: TRBV21-1; D: -; CDR3: ASNRQGRYGQPQH
V: TRBV28; D: -; CDR3: ASSANPGRAGNEQF
V: TRBV25-1; D: TRBD1; CDR3: ASSGDSPQETQY
V: TRBV10-3; D: TRBD1; CDR3: ATAGQSNTEAF
V: TRBV5-8; D: TRBD1; CDR3: ASSFDREHYGYT
V: TRBV12-3/TRBV12-4; D: -; CDR3: ASSFYRYEQY
V: TRBV15; D: TRBD1; CDR3: ATSSPTGVETQY
V: TRBV28; D: -; CDR3: ASSLVGATEAF
V: TRBV4-2; D: -; CDR3: ASSPEADENYGYT
V: TRBV9; D: TRBD2; CDR3: ASSVVSSGGITDTQY
V: TRBV19; D: TRBD1; CDR3: ASSIRGQGNYGYT
V: TRBV28; D: -; CDR3: ASSFVLLPKVSYEQY
V: TRBV29-1; D: TRBD1; CDR3: SVEGQGYDTEAF
V: TRBV9; D: -; CDR3: ASSVGQPFSGNTIY
V: TRBV7-9; D: -; CDR3: ASSRQAGSSYNSPLH
V: TRBV2; D: TRBD1; CDR3: ASKTGGYEQY
V: TRBV7-2; D: -; CDR3: ASSSRAENEQF
V: TRBV7-3; D: TRBD1; CDR3: ASSAGTVNTEAF
V: TRBV5-1; D: -; CDR3: ASSLTGLQETQY
V: TRBV10-3; D: -; CDR3: AATGAASGTEAF
V: TRBV29-1; D: -; CDR3: SVEGVGGHNYGYT
V: TRBV19; D: TRBD2; CDR3: ASSPRTSGGQETQY
V: TRBV29-1; D: TRBD1; CDR3: SVAQQGTNTEAF
V: TRBV5-4; D: -; CDR3: ASSLEGGRYGYT